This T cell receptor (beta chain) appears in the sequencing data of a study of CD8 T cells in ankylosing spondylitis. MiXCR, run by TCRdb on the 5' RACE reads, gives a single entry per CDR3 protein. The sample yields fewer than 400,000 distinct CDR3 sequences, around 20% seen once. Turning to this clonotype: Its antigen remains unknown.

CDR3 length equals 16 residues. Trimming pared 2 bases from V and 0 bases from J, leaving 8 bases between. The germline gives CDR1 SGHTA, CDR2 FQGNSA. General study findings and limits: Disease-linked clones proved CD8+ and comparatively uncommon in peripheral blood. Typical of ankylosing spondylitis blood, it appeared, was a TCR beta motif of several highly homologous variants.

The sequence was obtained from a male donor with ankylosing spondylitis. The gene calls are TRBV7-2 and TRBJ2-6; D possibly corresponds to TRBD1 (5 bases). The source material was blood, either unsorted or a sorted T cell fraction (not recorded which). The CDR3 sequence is CASSLRQLSGANVLTF. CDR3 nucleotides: TGTGCCAGCAGCTTAAGACAGCTCTCTGGGGCCAACGTCCTGACTTTC.